This TCR beta chain was sequenced for a study of blood T cells in healthy people across ages. In the study overall: Roughly one uniquely barcoded beta molecule per two T cells was captured.

The CDR3 runs 15 residues. Trimming removed 6 bases from V and 6 bases from J, with 18 bases in between. Germline loops: CDR1 SEHNR, CDR2 FQNEAQ (reference sequence). A second about 6 to 12 cycle PCR used barcoded and J-beta primers. Each of the samples gave a minimum of 3 million paired-end reads that contained CDR3. TCRdb passed the 5' RACE reads through MiXCR, listing each CDR3 protein once. The sample has about 640,000 distinct CDR3 sequences, roughly three fifths seen once. The sequence derives from a man in his sixties in good health. Sequencing input: blood. The chain uses TRBV7-9 and TRBJ2-1, with a tentative D call TRBD2 (5 bases). CDR3 loop: CASRALLGLLNEQFF. The CDR3, as DNA: TGTGCCAGCAGGGCCCTACTAGGGCTTCTCAATGAGCAGTTCTTC.